This entry lists 31 T cell receptor beta chains sequenced from one sample in a study of blood T cell repertoires in COVID-19. Assay used: immunoSEQ multiplex PCR; TCRdb lists only in-frame clones, some missing. Altogether about 73,000 clones are present, approximately 80% being singletons, with the ten largest covering 5% to 7%. The sequencing sample was made of peripheral blood. These receptors came from an older woman with acute or convalescent COVID-19.

The chain employs TRBV7-3 and TRBJ2-5, with D perhaps matching TRBD1 (6 bases). Germline assignment: CDR1 SGHTA and CDR2 FQGTGA. Trimming cost V 1 base and J 5 bases, with 11 bases left between them. The CDR3 has 14 residues. In DNA form, the CDR3 reads TGTGCCAGCAGCTTAAGCCCAGGGGCCGAGACCCAGTACTTC. As protein: CASSLSPGAETQYF.

The chain is built from TRBV7-3 and TRBJ1-4, with TRBD1 identical over 10 bases. The CDR3 sequence is 16 residues long. V dropped 5 bases and J dropped 2; count of bases not matched to a gene: 5. Germline CDR1 SGHTA, CDR2 FQGTGA. DNA for the CDR3: TGTGCCAGCAGCCTCGGACAGGGGGGGACTAATGAAAAACTGTTTTTT. The encoded protein is CASSLGQGGTNEKLFF.

CDR3: CASRKPDRNEAEAFF. The CDR3 DNA sequence: TGCGCCAGCAGAAAACCGGACAGGAATGAGGCTGAAGCTTTCTTT. The chain joins TRBV4-1 to TRBJ1-1, with TRBD1 identical over 7 bases. The V and J ends lost 6 bases and 6 bases, in that order; junction bases with no gene match: 13. The germline V gene encodes CDR1 MGHRA and CDR2 YSYEKL. CDR3 length: 15 residues.

The V gene is TRBV19, the J gene TRBJ1-2; perhaps TRBD1 as D (5 bases). Deletions cut 3 bases from V and 7 bases from J, with 15 bases between. Germline V gene lookup returns CDR1 LNHDA and CDR2 SQIVND (reference sequence). The CDR3 is 14 amino acids. The CDR3, as DNA: TGTGCCAGTAGTATGATGGTAGGGGATGTTGGCTACACCTTC. It yields the protein CASSMMVGDVGYTF.

The chain couples TRBV10-3 to TRBJ2-3; a possible D gene is TRBD2 (8 bases). Trimming left V 4 bases short and J 5 bases short, with 19 bases between. Germline CDR1 reads ENHRY; CDR2 reads SYGVKD. This CDR3 is 16 amino acids long. CDR3 bases: TGTGCCATCAGTGGGGGTGACAGGGCGGGGGGAGATACGCAGTATTTT. This sequence encodes CAISGGDRAGGDTQYF.

The J gene is TRBJ1-1, the V gene TRBV5-1; D might be TRBD1 (5 bases). V was cut by 2 bases and J by 2 bases, with 10 bases left in between. CDR1 and CDR2 from the germline V gene are SGHRS and YFSETQ. This CDR3 has 14 amino acids. The CDR3 DNA is TGCGCCAGCAGCTTCGGAGGGGCAAACACTGAAGCTTTCTTT. It yields the protein CASSFGGANTEAFF.

The V gene is TRBV19, the J gene TRBJ2-1, with D possibly matching TRBD2 (5 bases). V lost 5 bases and J lost 6, with 20 bases in between. Germline V gene lookup returns CDR1 LNHDA and CDR2 SQIVND (reference sequence). The CDR3 sequence is 16 residues long. CDR3 DNA sequence: TGTGCCAGTAGTTCCCCCGGGATAGCTTCCGGCAATGAGCAGTTCTTC. Its protein is CASSSPGIASGNEQFF.

V is TRBV5-1 and J is TRBJ2-1; D might be TRBD1 (6 bases). Per germline, CDR1 SGHRS and CDR2 YFSETQ. With 3 bases removed from V and 4 bases from J, the gap between germline ends came to 14 bases. The CDR3 is 15 amino acids. This CDR3 reads CASSSTGLQYNEQFF. CDR3 nucleotide sequence: TGCGCCAGCAGCTCCACAGGGTTGCAATACAATGAGCAGTTCTTC.

This clone came up once. The rearrangement joins TRBV5-6 to TRBJ2-7; 7 positions agree with TRBD2. The CDR3 runs to 16 residues. Germline trimming cut 0 bases from V and 1 base from J; bases unmatched to any gene: 7. Germline V CDR1 and CDR2: SGHDT, YYEEEE. The chain's CDR3 is CASSLAWEGGSYEQYF. The CDR3 nucleotides read TGTGCCAGCAGCTTGGCCTGGGAGGGAGGGTCCTACGAGCAGTACTTC.

The genes are TRBV6-5 and TRBJ2-7, with TRBD1 matching 7 bases. This CDR3 comprises 13 residues. CDR1 and CDR2 (germline): MNHEY, SVGAGI. J was trimmed by 2 bases and V by 8 bases; bases with no gene match: 6. The DNA of the CDR3 is TGTGCCAGCCACGGACAGGTGCCCTACGAGCAGTACTTC. It codes for CASHGQVPYEQYF.

This sequence joins TRBV3-1 (or the pseudogene TRBV3-2) and TRBJ1-1; D is uncertain. Trimming cost V 5 bases and J 2 bases, with 12 bases left between them. The germline V gene has CDR1 LGHDT and CDR2 YNNKEL (reference sequence). The CDR3 loop spans 14 amino acids. The CDR3 sequence is CASSSFTGNTEAFF. In DNA, the CDR3 is TGTGCCAGCAGCTCATTCACGGGTAACACTGAAGCTTTCTTT.

In this sample, this clone is medium-sized (0.01 to 0.1%). J is TRBJ2-1 and V is TRBV13, with TRBD2 matching over 9 bases. Germline loops: CDR1 PRHDT, CDR2 FYEKMQ (reference sequence). The CDR3 runs to 15 residues. With 1 base clipped from V and 7 bases from J, the junction kept 5 bases outside the gene matches. CDR3 DNA sequence: TGTGCCAGCAGCTTAGCGGCGGGGGGGCTTAATGAGCAGTTCTTC. Translation: CASSLAAGGLNEQFF.

This chain connects TRBV10-1 to TRBJ2-2; TRBD1 agrees at 7 bases. The CDR3 spans 15 residues. J was trimmed by 5 bases and V by 6 bases; bases with no gene match: 9. Germline CDR1 reads WNHNN; CDR2 reads SYGVQD (reference sequence). The CDR3 coding sequence is TGCGCCAGCAGCCGAAAGCCGACAGGGACCGGGGAGCTGTTTTTT. It codes for CASSRKPTGTGELFF.

This clone was observed once. The CDR3 region has the DNA TGTGCCAGCAGTGGGCTAGCGGGGGAATCCTACGAGCAGTACTTC. Translation: CASSGLAGESYEQYF. This chain joins TRBV2 and TRBJ2-7; 10 bases are shared with TRBD2. The CDR3 spans 15 residues. Germline V CDR1 and CDR2: SNHLY, FYNNEI. Trimming took 4 bases from V and 1 from J; bases not matched to a gene: 4.

The chain recombines TRBV5-1 with TRBJ1-2; tentatively, D is TRBD1 (5 bases). This CDR3 is 15 amino acids long. The germline CDR1 and CDR2 sequences are SGHRS and YFSETQ. The V end lost 4 bases, the J end lost 8 bases, and 21 bases lay between the germline ends. DNA for the CDR3: TGCGCCAGCAGCCCCGGGGGAGGGGAACGCCGAGGCTACACCTTC. It yields the protein CASSPGGGERRGYTF.

The gene calls are TRBV3-1 (or the pseudogene TRBV3-2) and TRBJ2-3, with TRBD1 identical over 8 bases. J gave up 4 bases and V 5 bases, and 8 bases lay outside the gene matches. Germline lookup yields CDR1 LGHDT and CDR2 YNNKEL (reference sequence). The CDR3 consists of 15 residues. CDR3 sequence reads: CASSSGQGTSDTQYF. The CDR3 DNA is TGTGCCAGCAGCTCCGGACAGGGCACCTCAGATACGCAGTATTTT.

This chain uses TRBV10-3 with TRBJ1-1; possible D gene TRBD1, 5 bases. The CDR3 covers 14 residues. CDR1 and CDR2 from the germline V gene are ENHRY and SYGVKD. V was cut by 2 bases and J by 4 bases, with 11 bases left in between. The CDR3 DNA is TGTGCCATCAGTGAGGGGGGGGGATTCACTGAAGCTTTCTTT. Amino acid sequence: CAISEGGGFTEAFF.

The gene calls are TRBV5-1 and TRBJ1-2; D is perhaps TRBD1 (5 bases). Trimming left V 4 bases short and J 4 bases short, with 14 bases between. Germline lookup yields CDR1 SGHRS and CDR2 YFSETQ. The CDR3 runs 14 residues. CDR3 DNA: TGCGCCAGCAGCAGAGGAGGGGAGGGCTATGGCTACACCTTC. The encoded protein is CASSRGGEGYGYTF. The variable domain in full, completed from reference TRBV5-1 and TRBJ1-2, reads KAGVTQTPRYLIKTRGQQVTLSCSPISGHRSVSWYQQTPGQGLQFLFEYFSETQRNKGNFPGRFSGRQFSNSRSEMNVSTLELGDSALYLCASSRGGEGYGYTFGSGTRLTVV.

This chain joins TRBV19 and TRBJ1-4; D gene unclear. V lost 5 bases and J lost 7, with 11 bases in between. The CDR3 runs to 13 residues. Germline CDR1 reads LNHDA; CDR2 reads SQIVND (reference sequence). CDR3 in amino acids: CASSRGRGEKLFF. CDR3 DNA sequence: TGTGCCAGTAGTCGAGGGAGAGGTGAAAAACTGTTTTTT.

The V and J genes are TRBV1 and TRBJ2-1; no DNA check was done on the table's D call, TRBD2. TRBV1 is given as a pseudogene. CDR3 size: 17 residues. The CDR3 DNA follows: TGCACCAGCAGTCCAAGGGAGGCGTTCCCCCCATACAATGAGCAGTTCTTC. Amino acid sequence: CTSSPREAFPPYNEQFF.

This chain connects TRBV19 to TRBJ1-2, with 9 nucleotides matching TRBD1. CDR3 length: 15 residues. With 9 bases clipped from V and 2 bases from J, the junction kept 10 bases outside the gene matches. Germline CDR1 is LNHDA and CDR2 is SQIVND (reference sequence). The CDR3 protein is CASYDPGQGNYGYTF. CDR3 nucleotide sequence: TGTGCCAGCTACGACCCGGGACAGGGAAACTATGGCTACACCTTC.

The rearrangement uses TRBV9 and TRBJ2-1; TRBD2 matches 10 bases. Unmatched junction bases numbered 4, after V lost 0 bases and J lost 4 bases. The CDR3 totals 16 residues. Germline V gene data show CDR1 as SGDLS and CDR2 as YYNGEE. The CDR3 spells CASSVDSTSGYNEQFF. DNA of the CDR3: TGTGCCAGCAGCGTAGATTCGACTAGCGGGTACAATGAGCAGTTCTTC.

The rearrangement uses TRBV9 and TRBJ2-1; possible D gene TRBD1, 5 bases. Germline V lookup: CDR1 SGDLS, CDR2 YYNGEE. The length of the CDR3 is 15 residues. V lost 0 bases to trimming and J lost 6 bases, with 13 bases between them. As DNA, the CDR3 is TGTGCCAGCAGCGTAGGCAGGGTGGACGGCAATGAGCAGTTCTTC. It codes for CASSVGRVDGNEQFF.

This sequence joins TRBV19 and TRBJ1-5; weak D call: TRBD1 (5 bases). The CDR3 has 14 amino acids. Trimming left V 5 bases short and J 5 bases short, with 13 bases between. Germline CDR1 and CDR2: LNHDA and SQIVND (reference sequence). The CDR3 loop is CASSYRRGDQPQHF. The CDR3 region has the DNA TGTGCCAGTAGTTACAGGCGGGGGGATCAGCCCCAGCATTTT.

The genes are TRBV19 and TRBJ2-7; TRBD1 aligns across 9 bases. The germline V gene has CDR1 LNHDA and CDR2 SQIVND (reference sequence). The CDR3 is made up of 15 amino acids. V lost 1 base and J lost 3; bases outside the gene matches: 4. The CDR3 region is CASSIGTGAVYEQYF. CDR3 sequence (DNA): TGTGCCAGTAGTATAGGGACAGGGGCAGTCTACGAGCAGTACTTC.

The CDR3 region has the DNA TGTGCCAGTAGCGACAGGCGAAACACTGAAGCTTTCTTT. It yields the protein CASSDRRNTEAFF. The rearrangement joins TRBV19 to TRBJ1-1; possible D gene TRBD1, 6 bases. Trimming left V 6 bases short and J 2 bases short, with 10 bases between. Germline CDR1 and CDR2: LNHDA and SQIVND (reference sequence). This CDR3 is 13 amino acids long.

The chain joins TRBV7-9 to TRBJ2-7, with D possibly matching TRBD1 (6 bases). Germline lookup yields CDR1 SEHNR and CDR2 FQNEAQ (reference sequence). V was shortened by 1 base and J by 0 bases, with 16 bases between the two germline ends. This CDR3 contains 17 residues. Here the CDR3 DNA reads TGTGCCAGCAGCTTAGGACCCGGGGACACCAGCTCCTACGAGCAGTACTTC. It translates to CASSLGPGDTSSYEQYF.

The chain has TRBV3-1 (or the pseudogene TRBV3-2) and TRBJ1-1; D remains ambiguous. The ends were cut back, 5 bases at V and 3 bases at J, with 10 bases in the middle. This CDR3 has 13 residues. Looked up from germline, CDR1 is LGHDT and CDR2 is YNNKEL (reference sequence). CDR3 residues: CASSIRGYTEAFF. The CDR3 nucleotides read TGTGCCAGCAGCATCAGAGGGTACACTGAAGCTTTCTTT.

This chain connects TRBV19 to TRBJ1-2; no definite D call. The germline CDR1 and CDR2 sequences are LNHDA and SQIVND (reference sequence). CDR3 length: 12 residues. With 1 base removed from V and 7 bases from J, the gap between germline ends came to 7 bases. The CDR3 coding sequence is TGTGCCAGTAGTATAGGGGAGAGTGGCTACACCTTC. Its translation is CASSIGESGYTF.

The V call is TRBV7-9, the J call TRBJ1-1, with 9 bases aligning to TRBD1. Germline CDR1 SEHNR, CDR2 FQNEAQ (reference sequence). V trimming: 4 bases; J trimming: 0 bases; junction bases outside the gene matches: 9. The CDR3 contains 17 residues. The DNA for the CDR3 is TGTGCCAGCAGCTCCCTTTGGGGGACAGGGATGAACACTGAAGCTTTCTTT. This codes for CASSSLWGTGMNTEAFF.

The V gene is TRBV20-1, the J gene TRBJ1-2; D is possibly TRBD1 (5 bases). The V gene's germline CDR1 is DFQATT and CDR2 SNEGSKA (reference sequence). V was cut by 3 bases and J by 6 bases, with 14 bases left in between. The CDR3 has 13 residues. As DNA, the CDR3 is TGCAGTGCTAGTGCCCAGGGCAACCATGGCTACACCTTC. Its translation is CSASAQGNHGYTF.